These 21 T cell receptor beta chains were all obtained from the same sample, sequenced in a study of blood T cell repertoires in COVID-19. Sequencing used immunoSEQ multiplex PCR; TCRdb keeps in-frame clones, though not all of them. The data hold approximately 300,000 clones, with around 89% observed a single time. Sequenced material: peripheral blood. These receptors originate from a woman in her fifties or sixties with active or convalescent COVID-19.

This chain joins TRBV3-1 (or the pseudogene TRBV3-2) and TRBJ1-1; D is undetermined. V was shortened by 5 bases and J by 0 bases, with 7 bases between the two germline ends. The germline V gene encodes CDR1 LGHDT and CDR2 YNNKEL (reference sequence). This CDR3 spans 13 amino acids. The DNA for the CDR3 is TGTGCCAGCAGCTACACTATGAACACTGAAGCTTTCTTT. This translates into CASSYTMNTEAFF.

V and J are TRBV25-1 and TRBJ2-7; 8 bases fit TRBD1. The V segment lost 8 bases and the J segment 0 bases; nucleotides outside the gene matches: 9. The CDR3 covers 15 residues. Germline CDR1 reads MGHDK; CDR2 reads SYGVNS. The CDR3 DNA follows: TGTGCCAGCGAAGGTCAGGGGGCCAGCTCCTACGAGCAGTACTTC. Its translation is CASEGQGASSYEQYF.

The chain combines TRBV29-1 with TRBJ1-2; maybe TRBD1 (6 bases). The ends were cut back, 0 bases at V and 0 bases at J, with 11 bases in the middle. Germline V gene lookup returns CDR1 SQVTM and CDR2 ANQGSEA. This CDR3 has 15 amino acids. This CDR3 reads CSVEEGGQANYGYTF. CDR3 bases: TGCAGCGTTGAAGAGGGGGGGCAGGCTAACTATGGCTACACCTTC.

The chain employs TRBV30 and TRBJ2-7; D gene unclear. The CDR3 covers 12 residues. Trimming removed 1 base at V and 0 bases at J, with 4 bases between. Germline-derived CDR1 and CDR2 are GTSNPN and SVGIG (reference sequence). CDR3 region: CAWSATSYEQYF. CDR3 DNA: TGTGCCTGGAGTGCTACCTCCTACGAGCAGTACTTC.

The gene calls are TRBV6-5 and TRBJ1-1; 8 bases line up with TRBD1. V was pared by 5 bases and J by 6 bases, with 5 bases of the junction left unmatched. There are 13 residues in the CDR3. The germline V gene has CDR1 MNHEY and CDR2 SVGAGI. The CDR3 region is CASSMTGVPEAFF. CDR3 in DNA: TGTGCCAGCAGTATGACAGGGGTTCCTGAAGCTTTCTTT.

This sequence joins TRBV12-5 and TRBJ1-1, with D possibly matching TRBD1 (5 bases). The CDR3 loop spans 13 amino acids. Germline loops: CDR1 LGHNT, CDR2 FRNRAP. The V end was cut by 3 bases, the J end by 8 bases, with 13 bases between. In nucleotides, the CDR3 is TGTGCTAGTGGTTTTAGCCGGGGGATGGAAGCTTTCTTT. Its translation is CASGFSRGMEAFF. Full variable domain (remainder filled in from reference TRBV12-5 and TRBJ1-1): DARVTQTPRHKVTEMGQEVTMRCQPILGHNTVFWYRQTMMQGLELLAYFRNRAPLDDSGMPKDRFSAEMPDATLATLKIQPSEPRDSAVYFCASGFSRGMEAFFGQGTRLTVV.

The genes are TRBV5-5 and TRBJ2-1; 9 bases agree with TRBD2. This CDR3 contains 17 residues. The trim removed 0 bases at V and 8 bases at J, leaving 12 bases unmatched. Germline V gene lookup returns CDR1 SGHKS and CDR2 YYEKEE (reference sequence). The CDR3 sequence is CASSLARGSGSMYEQFF. The CDR3 region has the DNA TGTGCCAGCAGCTTGGCAAGGGGTAGCGGGAGTATGTATGAGCAGTTCTTC.

V gene TRBV3-1 (or the pseudogene TRBV3-2) combines with J gene TRBJ2-1; a weak D match, TRBD2 (5 bases). The CDR3 contains 17 residues. Trimming stripped 1 base from V and 6 bases from J, with 19 bases between. CDR1 and CDR2 (germline): LGHDT, YNNKEL (reference sequence). The CDR3 DNA reads TGTGCCAGCAGCCAAGCTCGCGGGTTCGACGTCCCCAATGAGCAGTTCTTC. Translation gives CASSQARGFDVPNEQFF.

V is TRBV27 and J is TRBJ1-2; no firm D call. Germline CDR1 and CDR2: MNHEY and SMNVEV (reference sequence). The CDR3 spans 16 residues. Trimming stripped 0 bases from V and 8 bases from J, with 19 bases between. The CDR3 DNA reads as TGTGCCAGCAGTTTATCGACCGGGATCACTTCTCTCGGCTACACCTTC. It translates to CASSLSTGITSLGYTF.

The chain is built from TRBV4-3 and TRBJ1-1; maybe TRBD1 (5 bases). V was shortened by 0 bases and J by 1 base, with 9 bases between the two germline ends. The CDR3 runs to 15 residues. CDR1 and CDR2 (germline): LGHNA, YSLEER. The CDR3 nucleotides are TGCGCCAGCAGCCAAGAGTATACAGGGAACACTGAAGCTTTCTTT. Protein: CASSQEYTGNTEAFF.

This clone has only a few counts. The chain has TRBV6-5 and TRBJ2-7; 7 bases align to TRBD1. V was pared by 8 bases and J by 0 bases, with 1 base of the junction left unmatched. Looked up from germline, CDR1 is MNHEY and CDR2 is SVGAGI. This CDR3 is 12 amino acids long. The CDR3: CASWDSSYEQYF. In DNA form, the CDR3 reads TGTGCCAGCTGGGACAGCTCCTACGAGCAGTACTTC.

This chain links TRBV5-1 with TRBJ2-2, with 7 bases matching TRBD1. The germline V gene encodes CDR1 SGHRS and CDR2 YFSETQ. Germline trimming cut 4 bases from V and 1 base from J; bases unmatched to any gene: 4. The CDR3 extends over 15 amino acids. This CDR3 is CASSVDRLNTGELFF. CDR3 in DNA: TGCGCCAGCAGCGTGGACAGGTTGAACACCGGGGAGCTGTTTTTT.

The chain couples TRBV30 to TRBJ1-2; 8 bases fit TRBD1. The ends lost 1 base at V and 6 bases at J; junction bases unmatched: 7. Germline V gene data show CDR1 as GTSNPN and CDR2 as SVGIG (reference sequence). The CDR3 contains 14 residues. This chain's CDR3 is CAWSGDRPTDGYTF. CDR3 nucleotides: TGTGCCTGGAGTGGGGACAGGCCCACGGATGGCTACACCTTC. The full variable domain, its missing parts supplied by reference TRBV30 and TRBJ1-2, is SQTIHQWPATLVQPVGSPLSLECTVEGTSNPNLYWYRQAAGRGLQLLFYSVGIGQISSEVPQNLSASRPQDRQFILSSKKLLLSDSGFYLCAWSGDRPTDGYTFGSGTRLTVV.

This sequence joins TRBV19 and TRBJ1-2, with 8 bases fitting TRBD1. The CDR3 runs to 14 residues. Trimming took 3 bases from V and 5 from J; bases not matched to a gene: 5. Germline V CDR1 and CDR2: LNHDA, SQIVND (reference sequence). The CDR3 nucleotides read TGTGCCAGTAGTATGGCGGACAGGGATTATGGCTACACCTTC. Its protein is CASSMADRDYGYTF.

This clone has only one observation. The rearrangement links TRBV14 to TRBJ2-3; 11 positions agree with TRBD2. The germline V gene encodes CDR1 SGHDN and CDR2 FVKESK. The CDR3 is 21 residues long. With V trimmed by 1 base and J by 1 base, 16 bases remained unmatched. The CDR3 DNA reads TGTGCCAGCAGCCAAGTCTTCACTAGCGGGAGCACCCAAGTCCGCACAGATACGCAGTATTTT. It yields the protein CASSQVFTSGSTQVRTDTQYF.

The chain joins TRBV7-2 to TRBJ1-5, with TRBD1 identical over 7 bases. Germline assignment: CDR1 SGHTA and CDR2 FQGNSA. CDR3 length: 16 residues. The V gene end was trimmed by 1 base and the J gene end by 2 bases; junction bases not matched to a gene: 5. CDR3 bases: TGTGCCAGCAGCTTAGGACAGGGCAGGGGCAATCAGCCCCAGCATTTT. This translates into CASSLGQGRGNQPQHF.

The chain recombines TRBV7-9 with TRBJ1-2; 9 bases fit TRBD1. This CDR3 region has 13 residues. J gave up 5 bases and V 3 bases, and 1 base lay outside the gene matches. The germline gives CDR1 SEHNR, CDR2 FQNEAQ (reference sequence). The CDR3 spells CASSLDRGYGYTF. The CDR3 DNA reads as TGTGCCAGCAGCTTGGACAGGGGTTATGGCTACACCTTC.

This chain links TRBV9 with TRBJ1-6; weak D call: TRBD1 (6 bases). Trimming took 0 bases from V and 6 from J, leaving 16 bases between them. This CDR3 has 17 amino acids. Germline loops: CDR1 SGDLS, CDR2 YYNGEE. The CDR3 reads CASSVGGRGLLNSPLHF. CDR3 bases: TGTGCCAGCAGCGTAGGCGGCAGGGGCCTTCTTAATTCACCCCTCCACTTT.

V gene TRBV7-9 combines with J gene TRBJ2-3; the match to TRBD1 covers 11 bases. V trimming: 0 bases; J trimming: 4 bases; junction bases outside the gene matches: 3. The CDR3 is made up of 16 amino acids. Germline V gene lookup returns CDR1 SEHNR and CDR2 FQNEAQ (reference sequence). The CDR3 sequence is CASSLAWTGGPDTQYF. The CDR3 DNA reads TGTGCCAGCAGCTTAGCTTGGACAGGGGGCCCAGATACGCAGTATTTT.

This chain links TRBV30 with TRBJ2-7; 9 nucleotides agree with TRBD1. The germline CDR1 and CDR2 sequences are GTSNPN and SVGIG (reference sequence). V lost 5 bases, J lost 5 bases, and 7 bases stayed unmatched. The CDR3 spans 13 residues. The CDR3 is CAWDPGQGHEQYF. In DNA form, the CDR3 reads TGTGCCTGGGATCCGGGACAGGGTCACGAGCAGTACTTC.

About this clone: Other nucleotide sequences from this sample produce the same CDR3. V gene TRBV6-4 combines with J gene TRBJ1-1; D is uncertain. The length of the CDR3 is 13 residues. Germline V CDR1 and CDR2: MRHNA, SNTAGT. The V gene lost 4 bases and the J gene lost 3 bases, with 9 bases spanning the gap. CDR3 in DNA: TGTGCCAGCAGTGTTAGGAGAGACACTGAAGCTTTCTTT. Residues: CASSVRRDTEAFF.